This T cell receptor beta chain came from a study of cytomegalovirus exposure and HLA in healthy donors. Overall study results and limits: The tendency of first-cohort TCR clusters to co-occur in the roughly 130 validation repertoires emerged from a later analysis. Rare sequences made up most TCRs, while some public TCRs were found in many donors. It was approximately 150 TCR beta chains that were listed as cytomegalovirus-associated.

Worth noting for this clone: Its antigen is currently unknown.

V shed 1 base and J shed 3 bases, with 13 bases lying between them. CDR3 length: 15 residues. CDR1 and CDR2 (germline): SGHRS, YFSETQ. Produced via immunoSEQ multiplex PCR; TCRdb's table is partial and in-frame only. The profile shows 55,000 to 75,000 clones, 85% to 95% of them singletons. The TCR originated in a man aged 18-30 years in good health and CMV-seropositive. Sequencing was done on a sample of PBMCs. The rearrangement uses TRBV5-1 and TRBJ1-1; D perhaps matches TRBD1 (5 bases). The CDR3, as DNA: TGCGCCAGCAGCTTGTCCCGGGGGGACGACACTGAAGCTTTCTTT. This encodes CASSLSRGDDTEAFF.